The clone carrying this TCR beta chain was picked up a small number of times. TCRdb passed the RT-PCR reads through MiXCR, listing each CDR3 protein once. The table lists about 700,000 distinct CDR3 sequences, 12% to 15% of them singletons. This CDR3 region has 15 residues. With 6 bases removed from V and 5 bases from J, the gap between germline ends came to 17 bases. In germline, CDR1 is DFQATT, CDR2 SNEGSKA (reference sequence). The J gene is TRBJ1-6, the V gene TRBV20-1; D not resolved. This clonotype was obtained from a female donor in good health, serving as a healthy control. Sequenced material: memory CD4+ T cells from blood. The CDR3 loop reads CSAHRGSFNNSPLHF. CDR3 DNA: TGCAGTGCCCACCGAGGCAGCTTTAATAATTCACCCCTCCACTTT.